The 2 T cell receptor beta chains below all came from one sample that was sequenced in a study of CXCR3-negative and CXCR3-positive naive CD8 T cells. Whole-study results and caveats: More hydrophobic TRB CDR3s were found in CXCR3-positive naive cells than in CXCR3-negative naive cells.

It was by 5' RACE with UMI labels that the TRB cDNA libraries were prepared. TCRdb re-called the 5' RACE reads, yielding one record per CDR3 amino acid sequence without DNA. The sample totals 60,000 to 65,000 distinct CDR3 sequences. These TCRs' antigens remain unknown. What was sequenced was naive CXCR3+ CD8+ T cells from blood. Indicated subset: CD45RO-CCR7+CD27+CD95- naive CD8+ T cells expressing CXCR3 (TNR3+). The receptor source for this set is a human donor in good health. Some clones in this sample may be carry-over from other donors' samples.

V usage is TRBV7-9 and J usage is TRBJ2-3; TCRdb's assignment of TRBD1 cannot be checked, as there is no DNA. The CDR3 runs 17 residues. CDR1 SEHNR and CDR2 FQNEAQ come from the germline V gene (reference sequence). The chain's CDR3 is CASSAPYPGREADTQYF.

The V gene is TRBV29-1, the J gene TRBJ2-3. The V gene's germline CDR1 is SQVTM and CDR2 ANQGSEA. The CDR3 runs to 15 residues. CDR3 sequence reads: CSVEVVALGTDTQYF.